This T cell receptor (beta chain) is drawn from a study of blood T cells in healthy people across ages. As concerns this clonotype: What it binds is not known.

Study results and limitations: It was the long-lived donors that had more naive CD4+ cells and higher diversity than aged donors. One million T cells yielded diversity estimates that were considered underestimates.

A sample-barcoded 5' primer and a J-beta primer mix were used in a second PCR of roughly 7 to 12 cycles. One entry per CDR3 protein results from TCRdb running MiXCR on the 5' RACE reads. The sample records around 1,100,000 distinct CDR3 sequences, under 40% being singletons. This CDR3 has 14 residues. The V segment lost 4 bases and the J segment 7 bases; nucleotides outside the gene matches: 5. Per germline, CDR1 SGHRS and CDR2 YFSETQ. The chain uses TRBV5-1 and TRBJ1-4; 9 bases are a match to TRBD1. Sequenced sample: blood. This sequence was found in a young man in good health. CDR3 nucleotides: TGCGCCAGCAGCCACAGGGGGCAAAGTGAAAAACTGTTTTTT. It is translated as CASSHRGQSEKLFF.